The clone carrying this TCR beta chain was picked up a small number of times. Antigen specificity is unknown. A far bigger clonotype differs at one base, so this is likely a read error. The TCR beta library used iRepertoire HTBI primers with Arm-PCR amplification of CDR3. From the multiplex PCR reads, TCRdb called clonotypes with MiXCR, one entry per CDR3 protein. The sample contains 350,000 to 500,000 distinct CDR3 sequences, over 20% of which appear only once. This entry comes from a study of regulatory T cells in long-lasting Graves disease. The CDR3 has 15 residues. Germline-derived CDR1 and CDR2 are MNHEY and SVGAGI. V lost 2 bases and J lost 4; bases outside the gene matches: 5. Time point here: persistent/refractory GD, antithyroid drugs over 5 years with positive TRAb. PBMCs provided the RNA from which the TCR library was made. Regarding the study as a whole: Under persistent disease, TRBV28, TRBJ1-2 and TRBJ2-5 were used preferentially.

The chain combines TRBV6-5 with TRBJ1-2; 9 bases fit TRBD1. The sample was peripheral blood mononuclear cells (PBMCs), taken when the disease was refractory, from a patient treated with antithyroid drugs. The TCR sequence derives from a female donor with Graves disease. Here the CDR3 DNA reads TGTGCCAGCAGTTACCCGGGACAGGGCTCCTATGGCTACACCTTC. Encoded protein: CASSYPGQGSYGYTF.